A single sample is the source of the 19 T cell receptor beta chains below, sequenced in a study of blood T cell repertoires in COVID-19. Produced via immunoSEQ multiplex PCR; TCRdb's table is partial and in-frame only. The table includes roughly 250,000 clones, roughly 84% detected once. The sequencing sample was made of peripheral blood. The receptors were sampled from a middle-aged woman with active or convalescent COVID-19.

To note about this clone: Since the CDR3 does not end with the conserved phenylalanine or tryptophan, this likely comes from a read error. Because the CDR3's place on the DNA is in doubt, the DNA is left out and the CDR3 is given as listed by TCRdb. The CDR3 loop reads CASSLKRDRPQV. The V call is TRBV12-3 or TRBV12-4, the J call TRBJ1-2; TRBD1 reflects the table's D call only, with no check against the DNA. Both ends counted, the CDR3 spans 12 residues.

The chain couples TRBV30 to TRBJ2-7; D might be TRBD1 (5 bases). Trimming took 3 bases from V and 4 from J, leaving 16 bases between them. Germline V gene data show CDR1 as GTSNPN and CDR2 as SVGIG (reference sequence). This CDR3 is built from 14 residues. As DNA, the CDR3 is TGTGCCTGGAGCCTAAGGACACCGGTATACGAGCAGTACGTC. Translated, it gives CAWSLRTPVYEQYV.

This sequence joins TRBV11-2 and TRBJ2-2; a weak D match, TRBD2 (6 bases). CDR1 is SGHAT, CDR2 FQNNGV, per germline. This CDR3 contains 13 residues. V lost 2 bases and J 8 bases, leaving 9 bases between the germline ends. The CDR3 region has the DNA TGTGCCAGCAGCTTACAGGGACTTGGGGAGCTGTTTTTT. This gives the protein CASSLQGLGELFF.

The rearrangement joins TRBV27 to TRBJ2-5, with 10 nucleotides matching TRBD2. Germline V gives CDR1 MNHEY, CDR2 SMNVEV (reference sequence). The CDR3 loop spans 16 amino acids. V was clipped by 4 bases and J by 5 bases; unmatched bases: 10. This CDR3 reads CASSSQQRGGWETQYF. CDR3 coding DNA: TGTGCCAGCAGTTCCCAACAGCGGGGGGGGTGGGAGACCCAGTACTTC.

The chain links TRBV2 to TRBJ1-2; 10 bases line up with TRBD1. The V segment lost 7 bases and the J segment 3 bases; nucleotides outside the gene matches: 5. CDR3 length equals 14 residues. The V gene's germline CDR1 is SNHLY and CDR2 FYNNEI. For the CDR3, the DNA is TGTGCCAGCATTAGACAGGGGGCTCACTATGGCTACACCTTC. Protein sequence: CASIRQGAHYGYTF.

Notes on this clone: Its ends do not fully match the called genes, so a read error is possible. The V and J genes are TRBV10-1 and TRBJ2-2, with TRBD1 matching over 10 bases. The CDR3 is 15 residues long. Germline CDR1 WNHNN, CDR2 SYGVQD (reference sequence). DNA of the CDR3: TGCGCCCGCAGTGGACAGGGGGAAGACACCGGGGAGCTGTTTTTT. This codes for CARSGQGEDTGELFF.

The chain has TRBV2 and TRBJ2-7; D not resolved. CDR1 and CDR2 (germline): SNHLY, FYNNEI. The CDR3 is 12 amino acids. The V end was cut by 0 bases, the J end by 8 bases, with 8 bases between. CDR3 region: CASSEAQHQQYF. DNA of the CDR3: TGTGCCAGCAGTGAAGCCCAACACCAGCAGTACTTC. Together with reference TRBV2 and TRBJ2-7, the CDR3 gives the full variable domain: EPEVTQTPSHQVTQMGQEVILRCVPISNHLYFYWYRQILGQKVEFLVSFYNNEISEKSEIFDDQFSVERPDGSNFTLKIRSTKLEDSAMYFCASSEAQHQQYFGPGTRLTVT.

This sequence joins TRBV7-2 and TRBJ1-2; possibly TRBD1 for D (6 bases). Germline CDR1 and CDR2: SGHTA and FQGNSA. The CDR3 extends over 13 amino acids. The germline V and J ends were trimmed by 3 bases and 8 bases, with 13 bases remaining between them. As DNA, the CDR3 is TGTGCCAGCAGCTTGGCGGGGGCGCGGGGCTACACCTTC. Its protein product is CASSLAGARGYTF.

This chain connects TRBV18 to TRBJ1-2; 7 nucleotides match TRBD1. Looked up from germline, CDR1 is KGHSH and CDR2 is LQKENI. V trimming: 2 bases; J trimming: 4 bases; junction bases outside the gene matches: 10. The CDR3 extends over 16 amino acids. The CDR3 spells CASSPNRDRTFYGYTF. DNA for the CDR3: TGTGCCAGCTCACCAAACCGGGACAGAACGTTCTATGGCTACACCTTC.

The CDR3 DNA reads as TGTGCCAGCAGCTTAGCGACCGGGACAAACACCGGGGAGCTGTTTTTT. As protein: CASSLATGTNTGELFF. J is TRBJ2-2 and V is TRBV7-9, with a tentative D call TRBD1 (6 bases). The germline V gene encodes CDR1 SEHNR and CDR2 FQNEAQ (reference sequence). This CDR3 spans 16 amino acids. The germline V and J ends were trimmed by 0 bases and 2 bases, with 10 bases remaining between them.

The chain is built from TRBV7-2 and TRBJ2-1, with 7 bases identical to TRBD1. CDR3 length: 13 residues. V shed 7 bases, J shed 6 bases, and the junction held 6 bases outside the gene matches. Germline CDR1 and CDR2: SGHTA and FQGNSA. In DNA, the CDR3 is TGTGCCAGCACAAGACAGGGCTTCAATGAGCAGTTCTTC. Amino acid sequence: CASTRQGFNEQFF.

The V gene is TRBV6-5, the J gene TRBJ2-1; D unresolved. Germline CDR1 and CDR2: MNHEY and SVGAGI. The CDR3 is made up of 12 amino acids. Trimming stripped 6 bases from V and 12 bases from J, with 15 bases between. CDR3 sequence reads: CASSSPVRVQFF. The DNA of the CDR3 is TGTGCCAGCAGCTCCCCTGTCCGGGTGCAGTTCTTC.

The CDR3 reads CASSPGAISFHNEQFF. The CDR3, as DNA: TGTGCCAGCAGCCCAGGGGCCATTAGTTTCCACAATGAGCAGTTCTTC. The rearrangement joins TRBV7-6 to TRBJ2-1; weak D call: TRBD1 (6 bases). The V end was cut by 5 bases, the J end by 5 bases, with 19 bases between. This CDR3 region has 16 residues. Germline V lookup: CDR1 SGHVS, CDR2 FNYEAQ. Complete variable domain (other parts from reference TRBV7-6 and TRBJ2-1): GAGVSQSPRYKVTKRGQDVALRCDPISGHVSLYWYRQALGQGPEFLTYFNYEAQQDKSGLPNDRFSAERPEGSISTLTIQRTEQRDSAMYRCASSPGAISFHNEQFFGPGTRLTVL.

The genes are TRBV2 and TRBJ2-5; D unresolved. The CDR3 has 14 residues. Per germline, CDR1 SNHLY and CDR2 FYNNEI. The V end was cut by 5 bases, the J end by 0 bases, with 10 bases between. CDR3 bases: TGTGCCAGCAGTCGGGTTTCCAACCAAGAGACCCAGTACTTC. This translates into CASSRVSNQETQYF.

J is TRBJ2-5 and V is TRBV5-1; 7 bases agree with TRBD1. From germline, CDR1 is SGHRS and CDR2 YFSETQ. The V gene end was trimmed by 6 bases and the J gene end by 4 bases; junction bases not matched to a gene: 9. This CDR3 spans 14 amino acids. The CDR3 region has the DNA TGCGCCAGCACCTCGACAGGGTCGGTAGAGACCCAGTACTTC. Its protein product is CASTSTGSVETQYF.

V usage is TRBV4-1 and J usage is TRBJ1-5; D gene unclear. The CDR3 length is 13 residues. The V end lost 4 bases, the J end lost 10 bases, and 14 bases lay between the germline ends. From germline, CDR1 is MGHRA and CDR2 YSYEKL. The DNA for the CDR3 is TGCGCCAGCAGCCGAGAATTACCTACCCCCCAGCATTTT. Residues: CASSRELPTPQHF.

The CDR3 reads CASSPGQGARATEAFF. CDR3 nucleotides: TGCGCCAGCAGCCCGGGACAGGGGGCGAGGGCCACTGAAGCTTTCTTT. This chain uses TRBV4-1 with TRBJ1-1, with 12 bases lining up with TRBD1. With V trimmed by 4 bases and J by 4 bases, 7 bases remained unmatched. Germline CDR1 is MGHRA and CDR2 is YSYEKL. The CDR3 runs 16 residues.

The CDR3 bases are TGTGCCAGCAGCTTAGCGCAAGAGGTCGTAGCTTTCTTT. Its protein is CASSLAQEVVAFF. The chain uses TRBV7-8 and TRBJ1-1; D remains ambiguous. Germline CDR1 SGHVS, CDR2 FQNEAQ. The V end lost 0 bases, the J end lost 10 bases, and 12 bases lay between the germline ends. The CDR3 is 13 amino acids.

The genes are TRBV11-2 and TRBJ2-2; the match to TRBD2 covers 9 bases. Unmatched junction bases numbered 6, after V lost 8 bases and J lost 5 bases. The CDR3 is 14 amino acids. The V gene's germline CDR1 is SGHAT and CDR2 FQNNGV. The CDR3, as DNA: TGTGCCAGCCGACCTAGCGGGACTACCGGGGAGCTGTTTTTT. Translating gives CASRPSGTTGELFF.